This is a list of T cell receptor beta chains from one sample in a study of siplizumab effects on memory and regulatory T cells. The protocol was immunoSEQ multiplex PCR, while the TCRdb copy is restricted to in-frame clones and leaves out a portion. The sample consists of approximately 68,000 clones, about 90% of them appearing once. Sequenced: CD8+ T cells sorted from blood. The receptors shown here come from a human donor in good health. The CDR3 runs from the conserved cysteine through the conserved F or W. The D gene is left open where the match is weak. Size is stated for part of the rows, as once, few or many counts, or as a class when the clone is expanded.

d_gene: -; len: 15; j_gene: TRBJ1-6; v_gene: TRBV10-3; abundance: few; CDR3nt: TGTGCCATCAGTGACCCCTACGAGTATAATTCACCCCTCCACTTT; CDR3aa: CAISDPYEYNSPLHF
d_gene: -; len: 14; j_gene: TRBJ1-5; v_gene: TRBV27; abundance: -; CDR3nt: TGTGCCAGCAGTTTATCGGGTAGCAATCAGCCCCAGCATTTT; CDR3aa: CASSLSGSNQPQHF
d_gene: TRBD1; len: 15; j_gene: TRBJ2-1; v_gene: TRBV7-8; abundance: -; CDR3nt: TGTGCCAGCCGCGTAGGGACAGCTCAATACAATGAGCAGTTCTTC; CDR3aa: CASRVGTAQYNEQFF
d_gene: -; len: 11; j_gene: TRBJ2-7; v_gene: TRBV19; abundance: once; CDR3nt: TGTGCCAGTACCCGGGACGGGGAGCAGTACTTC; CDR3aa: CASTRDGEQYF
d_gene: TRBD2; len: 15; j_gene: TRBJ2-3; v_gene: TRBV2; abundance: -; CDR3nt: TGTGCCAGCAGTGAGCTAGCGGGGTACACAGATACGCAGTATTTT; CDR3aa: CASSELAGYTDTQYF
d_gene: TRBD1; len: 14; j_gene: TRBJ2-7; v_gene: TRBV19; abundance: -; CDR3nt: TGTGCCAGTAGTATACTGACAGGGGCTCGCGAGCAGTACTTC; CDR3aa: CASSILTGAREQYF
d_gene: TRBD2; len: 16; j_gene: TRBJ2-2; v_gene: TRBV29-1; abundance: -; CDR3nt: TGCAGCGCTTCGGGGAGCGGGAGGGTAGCCACCGGGGAGCTGTTTTTT; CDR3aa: CSASGSGRVATGELFF
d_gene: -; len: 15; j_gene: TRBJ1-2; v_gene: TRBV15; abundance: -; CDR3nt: TGTGCCACCAGCAGAGGCCGTGGACAGAGCTATGGCTACACCTTC; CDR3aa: CATSRGRGQSYGYTF
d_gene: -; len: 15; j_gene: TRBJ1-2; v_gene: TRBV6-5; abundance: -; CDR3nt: TGTGCCAGCAGTGGGTGGACGGAAACTAACTATGGCTACACCTTC; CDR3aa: CASSGWTETNYGYTF
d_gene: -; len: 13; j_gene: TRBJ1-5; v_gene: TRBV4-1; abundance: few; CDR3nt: TGCGCCAGCAGCCCCGGGGGCGGTCAGCCCCAGCATTTT; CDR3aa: CASSPGGGQPQHF
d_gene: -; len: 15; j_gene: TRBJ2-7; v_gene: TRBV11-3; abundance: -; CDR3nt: TGTGCCAGCAGCGCCAACCCCGGGCCCACCTACGAGCAGTACTTC; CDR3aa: CASSANPGPTYEQYF
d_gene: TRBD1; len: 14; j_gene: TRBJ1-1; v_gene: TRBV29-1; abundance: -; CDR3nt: TGCAGCGTCACAGGGGGCGCGATGGCCACTGAAGCTTTCTTT; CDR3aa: CSVTGGAMATEAFF
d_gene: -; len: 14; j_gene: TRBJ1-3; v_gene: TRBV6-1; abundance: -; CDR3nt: TGTGCCAGCAGTGGGACCGTCTCTGGAAACACCATATATTTT; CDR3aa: CASSGTVSGNTIYF
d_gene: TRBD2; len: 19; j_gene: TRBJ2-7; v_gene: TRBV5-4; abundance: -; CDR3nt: TGTGCCAGCAGACCCGAATCGGGACTAGCGGGAGGGAGGGCCTACGAGCAGTACTTC; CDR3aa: CASRPESGLAGGRAYEQYF
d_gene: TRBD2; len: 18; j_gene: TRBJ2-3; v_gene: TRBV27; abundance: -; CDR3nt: TGTGCCAGCAGGGAAAGACTAGCGGTCTTTTCTAGCACAGATACGCAGTATTTT; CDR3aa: CASRERLAVFSSTDTQYF
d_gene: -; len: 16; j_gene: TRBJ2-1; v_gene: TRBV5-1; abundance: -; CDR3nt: TGCGCCAGCAGCTTGTATGGGGAAATCATGGGAAATGAGCAGTTCTTC; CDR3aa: CASSLYGEIMGNEQFF